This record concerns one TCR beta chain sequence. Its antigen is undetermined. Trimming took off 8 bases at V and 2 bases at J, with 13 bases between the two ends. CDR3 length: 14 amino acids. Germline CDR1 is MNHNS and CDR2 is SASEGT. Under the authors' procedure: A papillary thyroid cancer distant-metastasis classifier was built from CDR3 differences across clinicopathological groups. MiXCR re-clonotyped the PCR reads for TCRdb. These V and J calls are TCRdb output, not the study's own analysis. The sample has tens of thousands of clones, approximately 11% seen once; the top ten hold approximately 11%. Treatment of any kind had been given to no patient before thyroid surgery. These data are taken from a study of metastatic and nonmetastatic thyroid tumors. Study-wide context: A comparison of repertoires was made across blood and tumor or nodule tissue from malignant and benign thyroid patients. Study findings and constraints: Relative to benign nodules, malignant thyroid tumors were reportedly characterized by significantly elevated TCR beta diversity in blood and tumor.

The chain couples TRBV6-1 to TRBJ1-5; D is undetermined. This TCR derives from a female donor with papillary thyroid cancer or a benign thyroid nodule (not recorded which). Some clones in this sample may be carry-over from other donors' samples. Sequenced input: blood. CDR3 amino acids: CASGPRSGNQPQHF. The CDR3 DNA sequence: TGTGCCAGCGGACCCAGGTCTGGCAATCAGCCCCAGCATTTT.